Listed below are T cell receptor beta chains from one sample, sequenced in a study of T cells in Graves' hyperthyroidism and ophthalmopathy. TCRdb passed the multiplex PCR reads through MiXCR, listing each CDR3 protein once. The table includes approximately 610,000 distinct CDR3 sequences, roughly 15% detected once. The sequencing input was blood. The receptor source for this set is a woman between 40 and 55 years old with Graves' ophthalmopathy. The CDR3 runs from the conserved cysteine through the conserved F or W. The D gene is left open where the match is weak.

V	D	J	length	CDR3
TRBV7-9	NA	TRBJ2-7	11	CASSPGNEQYF
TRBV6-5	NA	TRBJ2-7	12	CASSGQLYEQYF
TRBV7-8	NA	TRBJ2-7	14	CASSLGRGPFEQYF
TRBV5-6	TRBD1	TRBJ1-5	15	CASSLAGQSNDREDF
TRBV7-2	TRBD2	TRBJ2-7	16	CASSLAGTSWIGEQYF
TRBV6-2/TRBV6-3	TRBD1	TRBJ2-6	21	CASSYPNQGQEITSGANVLTF
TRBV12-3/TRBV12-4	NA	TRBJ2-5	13	CASSLFSQETQYF
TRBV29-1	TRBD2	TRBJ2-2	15	CSVAGTSGNTGELFF
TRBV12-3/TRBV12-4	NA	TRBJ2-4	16	CASTVGGYLAKNIQYF
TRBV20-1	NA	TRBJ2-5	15	CSARDASHIMETQYF
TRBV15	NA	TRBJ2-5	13	CATSRRLQETQYF
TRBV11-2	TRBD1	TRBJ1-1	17	CASSPRGRGVENTEAFF
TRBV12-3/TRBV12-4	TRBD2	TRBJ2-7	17	CASSLPGGTTYSYEQYF
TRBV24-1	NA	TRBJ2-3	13	CATWDTFTDTQYF
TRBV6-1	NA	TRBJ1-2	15	CASSEYGEGTYGYTF
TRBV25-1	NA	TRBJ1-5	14	CASTGGYSNQPQHF
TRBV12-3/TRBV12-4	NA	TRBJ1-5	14	CASSFSGAGQPQHF
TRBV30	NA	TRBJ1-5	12	CAWSVLGQPQHF
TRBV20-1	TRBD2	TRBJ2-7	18	CSASRGLRTGTSSGEQYF
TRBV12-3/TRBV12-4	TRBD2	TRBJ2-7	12	CASSRLAGEQYF
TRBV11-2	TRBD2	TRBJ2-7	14	CASRILAGGREQYF
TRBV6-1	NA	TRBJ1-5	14	CASSESLLNQPQHF
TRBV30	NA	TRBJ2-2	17	CAWSNGEGAANTGELFF
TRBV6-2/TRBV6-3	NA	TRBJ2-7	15	CASSAFLQLPYEQYF
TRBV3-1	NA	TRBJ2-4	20	CASSQDWATGRFGAKNIQYF
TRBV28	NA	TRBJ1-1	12	CASSLFNTEAFF
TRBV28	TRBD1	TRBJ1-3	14	CASRLGQGRNTIYF
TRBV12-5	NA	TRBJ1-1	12	CASGSQYTEAFF
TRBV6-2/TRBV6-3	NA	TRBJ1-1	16	CASSYIPSSMNTEAFF
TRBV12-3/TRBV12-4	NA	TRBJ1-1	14	CASTRGAANTEAFF
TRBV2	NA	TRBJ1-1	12	CASSDGGTEAFF
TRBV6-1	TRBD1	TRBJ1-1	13	CASSGTGRTEAFF
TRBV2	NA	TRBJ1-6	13	CACIRSANSPLHF
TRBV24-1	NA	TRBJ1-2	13	CATSGEGSDGYTF
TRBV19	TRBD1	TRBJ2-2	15	CASSARQGATGELFF
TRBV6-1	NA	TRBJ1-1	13	CASSPGHRIEAFF
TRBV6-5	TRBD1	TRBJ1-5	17	CASRVRGQGSGNQPQHF
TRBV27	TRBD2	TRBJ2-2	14	CASRTGGTPGELFF
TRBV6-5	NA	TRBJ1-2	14	CASSYSGRRYGYTF
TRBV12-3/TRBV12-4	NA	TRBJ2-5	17	CASSLAKGGGLRETQYF
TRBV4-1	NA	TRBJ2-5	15	CASSLHPTKRETQYF
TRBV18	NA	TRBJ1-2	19	CASSPGTGGRSDVNYGYTF
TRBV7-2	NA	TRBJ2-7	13	CASRQGGVQEQYF
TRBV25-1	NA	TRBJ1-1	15	CASSEYRAVATEAFF
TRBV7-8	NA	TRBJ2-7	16	CASSLGGRAPAYEQYF
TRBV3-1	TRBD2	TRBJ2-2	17	CASSQGGLAGVSGELFF
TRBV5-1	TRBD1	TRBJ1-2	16	CASSGRQGSGGYGYTF
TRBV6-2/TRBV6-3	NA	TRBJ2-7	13	CASSYYGPNEQYF
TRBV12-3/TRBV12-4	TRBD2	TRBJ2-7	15	CASTSGASGTYEQYF